The rows below give T cell receptor beta chains drawn from one sample of a study of shared clonotypes between healthy human individuals. The table came from immunoSEQ multiplex PCR; TCRdb's copy has only in-frame clones and leaves some out. This table has 2 million to 2.5 million clones, approximately 93% appearing once. The specimen sequenced was naive CD4+ T cells from PBMCs. The receptor set was obtained from a man aged 18 to 30 in good health. Some clones in this sample may be carry-over from other donors' samples. CDR3s leave out the opening cysteine and the closing phenylalanine or tryptophan. Each record gives: V gene, D gene, CDR3 length, CDR3 protein. D genes are given only for firm matches.

V: TRBV5-4; D: NA; length: 12; CDR3: ASSTRDTADEQY
V: TRBV4-3; D: NA; length: 13; CDR3: ASSQDGGTYNEQF
V: TRBV9; D: NA; length: 15; CDR3: ASSPGTDLRSGNTIY
V: TRBV11-1; D: NA; length: 12; CDR3: ASSGPHENYGYT
V: TRBV4-1; D: NA; length: 15; CDR3: ASRPYLWWEEVDEQF
V: TRBV28; D: NA; length: 10; CDR3: ASYQNSYEQY
V: TRBV7-2; D: NA; length: 14; CDR3: ASSPPRAGDQETQY
V: TRBV4-2; D: NA; length: 15; CDR3: ASSQITPGTRTDTQY
V: TRBV4-2; D: TRBD2; length: 16; CDR3: ASSPTAGVGSSYNEQF
V: TRBV19; D: NA; length: 13; CDR3: ASSPETGYNQPQH
V: TRBV6-1; D: TRBD1; length: 12; CDR3: ASRGTGQGYEQY
V: TRBV7-2; D: TRBD1; length: 12; CDR3: ASSRQGTLGELF
V: TRBV9; D: NA; length: 10; CDR3: ASSASTGELF
V: TRBV29-1; D: NA; length: 13; CDR3: SVEQRSLTPYGYT
V: TRBV28; D: NA; length: 10; CDR3: STTRAGHEAF
V: TRBV6-6; D: TRBD1; length: 13; CDR3: ASRTTGGDTGELF
V: TRBV5-6; D: NA; length: 11; CDR3: ASSLDQGNEQF
V: TRBV4-1; D: TRBD1; length: 13; CDR3: ASSYPGQANNEQF
V: TRBV19; D: TRBD2; length: 16; CDR3: ASSFRLAGEKRSYEQY
V: TRBV7-9; D: NA; length: 13; CDR3: ASSLRTGRDEKLF
V: TRBV7-2; D: TRBD1; length: 13; CDR3: ASSSTGGSYNEQF
V: TRBV2; D: NA; length: 11; CDR3: ASTPVGQVEQY
V: TRBV5-4; D: NA; length: 11; CDR3: ASSSVSYNEQF
V: TRBV6-1; D: NA; length: 13; CDR3: ASSDSISGANVLT
V: TRBV5-1; D: TRBD2; length: 16; CDR3: ASSSGGLAGGVTDTQY
V: TRBV7-3; D: NA; length: 16; CDR3: ASSLNAPGLLGKNIQY
V: TRBV2; D: NA; length: 9; CDR3: ASSSTDTQY
V: TRBV7-3; D: TRBD1; length: 13; CDR3: ASSLDRTGGQGYT
V: TRBV7-8; D: TRBD2; length: 14; CDR3: ASSSGSTSGTVIQY
V: TRBV7-2; D: NA; length: 11; CDR3: ASSLVTAYEQY
V: TRBV28; D: NA; length: 10; CDR3: ASSSRGYEQY
V: TRBV19; D: NA; length: 14; CDR3: ASSIASTAPMGEQY
V: TRBV28; D: NA; length: 13; CDR3: ASSFPQSSVYTIY
V: TRBV5-8; D: TRBD1; length: 13; CDR3: ASSLPGQLSLPLH
V: TRBV18; D: NA; length: 14; CDR3: ASSPTSTGEGGEAF
V: TRBV11-1; D: NA; length: 12; CDR3: ASSSGTVFGEQY
V: TRBV6-4; D: TRBD1; length: 12; CDR3: ASSDRGHTYGYT
V: TRBV18; D: TRBD2; length: 14; CDR3: ASSPLTSGLLNEQF
V: TRBV5-1; D: TRBD1; length: 14; CDR3: ASSLDGQGLSYEQY
V: TRBV11-2; D: TRBD1; length: 13; CDR3: ASSLRSGGADTQY
V: TRBV6-6; D: NA; length: 11; CDR3: ASSYLPDYEQY
V: TRBV6-1; D: NA; length: 12; CDR3: ASSGRFEVVEQY
V: TRBV4-3; D: NA; length: 12; CDR3: ASSQGPPTDTQY
V: TRBV28; D: NA; length: 15; CDR3: ASSLSWTVPSTDTQY
V: TRBV7-9; D: TRBD1; length: 13; CDR3: ASSLEGQYHYEQY